This TCR beta chain was sequenced during a study of cytomegalovirus exposure and HLA in healthy donors. Losses at the gene ends were 4 bases for V and 5 bases for J; bases not matched to a gene: 12. Germline V gene sequence: CDR1 LNHNV, CDR2 YYDKDF (reference sequence). The CDR3 has 18 residues. This clone was seen only a few times. Researchers ran the PCR with 60 Vbeta and 13 Jbeta primers. Repertoires were generated with immunoSEQ multiplex PCR, while TCRdb's copy carries only in-frame clones and drops some. The table records about 130,000 clones, roughly three quarters of them present only once. This rearrangement joins TRBV15 to TRBJ2-5, with TRBD2 identical over 14 bases. This sequence originates from a man between 18 and 29 years old in good health and CMV-seronegative. The sequencing input was PBMCs. CDR3 in DNA: TGTGCCACCAGCACTTCGGGACTAGCGGGAGTTTGGGGGGAGACCCAGTACTTC. Protein product: CATSTSGLAGVWGETQYF.